This TCR beta chain was observed in a study of PD-1 blockade in mismatch repair-deficient tumors. The wider study: Patients had 12 mismatch repair-deficient cancer types, all previously treated and progressing.

V was shortened by 3 bases and J by 7 bases, with 9 bases between the two germline ends. In germline, CDR1 is SNHLY, CDR2 FYNNEI. The CDR3 runs 12 residues. General study points: Tumor-resident clones, often absent from pretreatment blood, expanded after pembrolizumab and then contracted.

Profiling relied on immunoSEQ multiplex PCR, and the TCRdb table lists in-frame clones only, not all of them. The sample holds 120,000 or so clones, 85% to 90% seen once. Turning to this clone: The target antigen is unknown.

All patients were mismatch repair deficient, assessed by either PCR or immunohistochemistry. This TCR was sampled from an adult with mismatch repair-deficient cancer. The sequencing used peripheral blood, collected 44 weeks after starting pembrolizumab. The chain is built from TRBV2 and TRBJ1-1, with unresolved D. CDR3 loop: CASSDRQDEAFF. The DNA of the CDR3 is TGTGCCAGCAGTGATAGGCAGGATGAAGCTTTCTTT.